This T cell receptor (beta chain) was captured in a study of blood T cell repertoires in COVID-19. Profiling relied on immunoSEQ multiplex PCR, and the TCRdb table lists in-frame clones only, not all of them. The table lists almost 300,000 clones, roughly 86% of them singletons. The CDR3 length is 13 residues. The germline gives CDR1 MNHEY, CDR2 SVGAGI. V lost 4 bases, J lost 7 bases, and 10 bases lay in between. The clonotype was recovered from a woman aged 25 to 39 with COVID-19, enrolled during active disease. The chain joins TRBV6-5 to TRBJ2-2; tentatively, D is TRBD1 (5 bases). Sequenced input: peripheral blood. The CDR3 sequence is CASSSQGVGELFF. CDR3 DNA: TGTGCCAGCAGTTCTCAGGGCGTCGGGGAGCTGTTTTTT.